These 3 T cell receptor beta chains were all obtained from the same sample, sequenced in a study of shared clonotypes between healthy human individuals. TCRdb keeps only in-frame clones here, not all; method: immunoSEQ multiplex PCR. Among more than 2 million clones listed, 95% were seen once. The sample was naive CD4+ T cells sorted from blood. Subset reported: CD45RA+ positively selected. These receptors all come from a man younger than 35 in good health.

Regarding this clone: This sample includes further DNA sequences coding for the same CDR3. The chain recombines TRBV10-3 with TRBJ2-3; perhaps TRBD2 as D (5 bases). V was clipped by 0 bases and J by 2 bases, with 6 bases between them. Per germline, CDR1 ENHRY and CDR2 SYGVKD. The CDR3 has 14 residues. The CDR3 sequence is CAISESDSTDTQYF. For the CDR3, the DNA is TGTGCCATCAGTGAGTCGGACTCCACAGATACGCAGTATTTT.

The V and J genes are TRBV28 and TRBJ1-2, with D maybe TRBD1 (6 bases). The V and J ends lost 7 bases and 9 bases respectively, with 12 bases between them. Germline values: CDR1 MDHEN, CDR2 SYDVKM. This CDR3 region has 11 residues. The CDR3 is CASTHRDSYTF. As DNA, the CDR3 is TGTGCCAGCACCCACCGGGACAGCTACACCTTC.

The rearrangement joins TRBV10-3 to TRBJ2-7; D is possibly TRBD1 (6 bases). Germline V gene lookup returns CDR1 ENHRY and CDR2 SYGVKD. The V end was cut by 5 bases, the J end by 2 bases, with 16 bases between. The CDR3 is 15 residues long. The CDR3 here is CAISKRDTLTYEQYF. DNA for the CDR3: TGTGCCATCAGTAAGAGGGACACATTAACCTACGAGCAGTACTTC.